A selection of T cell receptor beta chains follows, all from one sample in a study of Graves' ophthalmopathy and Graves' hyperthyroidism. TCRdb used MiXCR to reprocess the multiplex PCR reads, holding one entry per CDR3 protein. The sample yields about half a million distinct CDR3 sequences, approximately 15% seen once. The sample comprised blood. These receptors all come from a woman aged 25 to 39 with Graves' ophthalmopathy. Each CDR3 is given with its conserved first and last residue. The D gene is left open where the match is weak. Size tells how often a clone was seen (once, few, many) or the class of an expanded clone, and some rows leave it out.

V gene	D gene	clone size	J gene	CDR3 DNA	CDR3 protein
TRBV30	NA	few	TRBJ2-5	TGTGCCTGGAGTCCCAGGGAAGAGACCCAGTACTTC	CAWSPREETQYF
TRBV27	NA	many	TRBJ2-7	TGTGCCAGCAGTTGGGCGGTGGGGCCTTACGAGCAGTACTTC	CASSWAVGPYEQYF
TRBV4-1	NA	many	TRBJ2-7	TGCGCCAGCAGCCAAGGGAGGCTGGGGGCGCGCGAGCAGTACTTC	CASSQGRLGAREQYF
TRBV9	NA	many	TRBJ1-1	TGTGCCAGCAGCCCGACCAGGGGCGTAACGGGCACTGAAGCTTTCTTT	CASSPTRGVTGTEAFF
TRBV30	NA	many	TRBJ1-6	TGTGCCTGGAGTGCACTTGTGGGGGAGTCACCCCTCCACTTT	CAWSALVGESPLHF
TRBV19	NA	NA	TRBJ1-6	TGTGCCAGTAGCCACTTAAATTCACCCCTCCACTTT	CASSHLNSPLHF
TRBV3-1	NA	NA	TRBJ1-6	TGTGCCAGCAGCCAAGAGACTCGTGCGTCCTATAATTCACCCCTCCACTTT	CASSQETRASYNSPLHF
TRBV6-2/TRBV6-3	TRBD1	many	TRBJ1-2	TGTGCCGGGACTAGGACAGGCACTAACTATGGCTACACCTTC	CAGTRTGTNYGYTF
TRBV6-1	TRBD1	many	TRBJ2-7	TGTGCCAGCAGGGCGACAGGGATTCGTTACGAGCAGTACTTC	CASRATGIRYEQYF
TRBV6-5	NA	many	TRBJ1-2	TGTGCCAGCAGTTACTCCTTGGAAGGGGTTAGCGATGGCTACACCTTC	CASSYSLEGVSDGYTF
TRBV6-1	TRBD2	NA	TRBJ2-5	TGTGCCAGCAGCCTACTAGCGGGAGAAGTAGAGACCCAGTACTTC	CASSLLAGEVETQYF
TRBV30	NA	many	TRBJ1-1	TGTGCCTGGACCGCACACAGGGCCCACACTGAAGCTTTCTTT	CAWTAHRAHTEAFF
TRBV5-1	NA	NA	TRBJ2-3	TGCGCCAGCAGCTTGGAGGGCGGAACTCCAGATACGCAGTATTTT	CASSLEGGTPDTQYF
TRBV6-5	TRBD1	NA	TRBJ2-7	TGTGCCAGCAGTTATGAGACAGGGACCTACGAGCAGTACTTC	CASSYETGTYEQYF
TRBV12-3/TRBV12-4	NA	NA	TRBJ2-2	TGTGCCAGCAGTCCCGGACTGAGCACCGGGGAGCTGTTTTTT	CASSPGLSTGELFF
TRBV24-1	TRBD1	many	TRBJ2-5	TGTGCCACCGGGACAGGGGACCAAGAGACCCAGTACTTC	CATGTGDQETQYF
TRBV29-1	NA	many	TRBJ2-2	TGCAGCGTTGCGAGGGCCGGGGAGCTGTTTTTT	CSVARAGELFF
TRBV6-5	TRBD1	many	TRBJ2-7	TGTGCCAGCAGGTACTTCCCCGGGACAGCAAGCTCCTACGAGCAGTACTTC	CASRYFPGTASSYEQYF